The T cell receptor beta chain under discussion was sequenced for a study of T cell repertoires in aging, cancer and after chemotherapy. V was trimmed by 5 bases and J by 0 bases, leaving 5 bases between them. There are 13 residues in the CDR3. Germline CDR1 LNHDA, CDR2 SQIVND (reference sequence). TCR beta rearrangements were amplified from peripheral blood genomic DNA. Rearranged V-D-J TRB sequences were amplified with a mixed TRB-A/B primer pool. TCRdb ran MiXCR on the multiplex PCR reads and lists one entry per CDR3 protein. Here the sample spans just under 2,000 distinct CDR3 sequences, about 32% being singletons. There are a few counts of this clonotype.

The chain is built from TRBV19 and TRBJ1-3, with D hard to call. Sample: blood. This clonotype originated in a human donor with a solid tumor. CDR3 in DNA: TGTGCCAGTAGTCGGATCTCTGGAAACACCATATATTTT. Amino acid sequence: CASSRISGNTIYF.